This TCR beta chain was documented in a study of hypomethylating agent response in myelodysplastic syndrome. Study context: Either azacitidine (about 75% of the 11) or decitabine (3 of 11) was given.

Points on this clone: Its antigen is as yet unknown.

Only in-frame clones appear in the TCRdb table, and some are missing; sequencing was by immunoSEQ multiplex PCR. Of over 6,000 clones in the sample, roughly 79% were seen once. Whole-study results and caveats: The MDS versus healthy comparison may be affected by non-age-matched controls. No significant post-treatment change in richness, rarefaction diversity or clonality, across all patients or response groups.

This CDR3 comprises 14 residues. V shed 6 bases and J 8 bases; nucleotides not matched to a gene: 8. CDR1 SGHVS and CDR2 FNYEAQ come from the germline V gene. The sample here was bone marrow, taken before or after starting hypomethylating agent treatment for myelodysplastic syndrome (not recorded which). The rearrangement joins TRBV7-6 to TRBJ2-1; 9 positions match TRBD2. This sequence was found in a human donor with myelodysplastic syndrome. The CDR3 DNA sequence: TGTGCCAGCAGTCGGATTAGCGGGAGTCATGAGCAGTTCTTC. It yields the protein CASSRISGSHEQFF.